The present entry profiles one T cell receptor (beta chain) with its context. The PCR was carried out with 60 Vbeta primers and 13 Jbeta primers. Here immunoSEQ multiplex PCR was the method, and the copy in TCRdb shows in-frame clones only, minus some. The sample gives about 130,000 clones, roughly four fifths of which show up once; 1.2% is in the top ten. The CDR3 length is 16 residues. Germline assignment: CDR1 SEHNR and CDR2 FQNEAQ (reference sequence). Trimming took 1 base from V and 5 from J, leaving 15 bases between them. The data derive from a study of cytomegalovirus exposure and HLA in healthy donors.

The chain is built from TRBV7-9 and TRBJ2-4; D unclear. Sequences were obtained from PBMCs. This clonotype was obtained from a girl between 2 and 10 years old in good health and CMV-seronegative. The chain's CDR3 is CASSLVTPLRQNIQYF. Written as DNA, the CDR3 is TGTGCCAGCAGCTTAGTTACTCCCCTGCGCCAAAACATTCAGTACTTC.